What follows describes a single T cell receptor beta chain. Relative to the germline gene, one junction end is altered; a read error may explain this. The entry originates in a study of T cells in Graves' hyperthyroidism and ophthalmopathy. Hyperthyroidism patients were newly diagnosed, had disease duration under 2 months, and were aged 18 to 65 years. RNA transcripts yielded amplified TCR beta CDR3 regions. Researchers ran a first-round RT-PCR on the TCR CDR3 using the HTBI primer set. TCRdb reprocessed the multiplex PCR reads via MiXCR and lists one record per CDR3 protein. Of about 580,000 distinct CDR3 sequences detected, more than 45% appear once; the ten largest clones hold approximately 7.5%. The germline CDR1 and CDR2 sequences are SEHNR and FQNEAQ (reference sequence). CDR3 size: 15 residues.

Sequencing was done on a sample of peripheral blood or thyroid tissue (not recorded which). This TCR was recovered from a woman aged 18-29 years with Graves' hyperthyroidism. The V call is TRBV7-9, the J call TRBJ2-7, with 9 bases that match TRBD1. The CDR3 sequence is CVSSLLGQGFYEQYF. The CDR3 nucleotides read TGTGTCAGCAGCTTACTAGGACAGGGGTTCTACGAGCAGTACTTC. The complete variable domain, with remaining parts taken from reference TRBV7-9 and TRBJ2-7, reads DTGVSQNPRHKITKRGQNVTFRCDPISEHNRLYWYRQTLGQGPEFLTYFQNEAQLEKSRLLSDRFSAERPKGSFSTLEIQRTEQGDSAMYLCVSSLLGQGFYEQYFGPGTRLTVT.